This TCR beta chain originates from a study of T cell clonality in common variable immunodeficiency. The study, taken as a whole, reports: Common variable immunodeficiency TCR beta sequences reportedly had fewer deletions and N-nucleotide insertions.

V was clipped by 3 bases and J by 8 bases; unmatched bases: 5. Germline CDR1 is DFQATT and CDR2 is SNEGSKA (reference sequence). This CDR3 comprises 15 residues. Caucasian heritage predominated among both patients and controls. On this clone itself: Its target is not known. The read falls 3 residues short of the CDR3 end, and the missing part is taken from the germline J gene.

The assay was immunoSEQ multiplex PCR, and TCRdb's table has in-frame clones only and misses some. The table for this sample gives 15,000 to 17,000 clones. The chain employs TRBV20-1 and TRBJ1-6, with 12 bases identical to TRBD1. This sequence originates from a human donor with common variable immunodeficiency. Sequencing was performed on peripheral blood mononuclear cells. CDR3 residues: CSARGTGGLYSPLHF. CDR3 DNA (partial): TGCAGTGCTAGGGGGACAGGGGGCCTGTATTCACCC.